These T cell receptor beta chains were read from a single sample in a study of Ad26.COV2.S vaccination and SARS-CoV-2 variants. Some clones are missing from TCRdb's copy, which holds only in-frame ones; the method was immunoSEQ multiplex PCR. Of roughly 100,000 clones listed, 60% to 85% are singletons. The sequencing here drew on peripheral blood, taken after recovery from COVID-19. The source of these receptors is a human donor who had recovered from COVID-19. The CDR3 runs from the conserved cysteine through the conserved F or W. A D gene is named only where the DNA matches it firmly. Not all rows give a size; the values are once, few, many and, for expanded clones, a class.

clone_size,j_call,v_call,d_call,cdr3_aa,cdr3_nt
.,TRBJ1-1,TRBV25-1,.,CASSEYAGDLMNTEAFF,TGTGCCAGCAGTGAATATGCGGGAGACCTTATGAACACTGAAGCTTTCTTT
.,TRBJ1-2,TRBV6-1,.,CASSEVSTGGYTF,TGTGCCAGCAGTGAAGTTTCGACGGGTGGCTACACCTTC
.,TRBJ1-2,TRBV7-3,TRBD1,CASSDGTGEGYTF,TGTGCCAGCAGCGACGGGACAGGGGAAGGCTACACCTTC
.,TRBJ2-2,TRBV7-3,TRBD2,CASSLSLVAGVGELFF,TGTGCCAGCAGCTTAAGTTTAGTAGCGGGGGTCGGGGAGCTGTTTTTT
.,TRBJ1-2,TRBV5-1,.,CASSLGGTPNYGYTF,TGCGCCAGCAGCTTGGGGGGGACACCGAACTATGGCTACACCTTC
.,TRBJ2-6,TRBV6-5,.,CASTRTNSGANVLTF,TGTGCCAGCACTAGAACGAACTCTGGGGCCAACGTCCTGACTTTC
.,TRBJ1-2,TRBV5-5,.,CASSPQTGQYGYTF,TGTGCCAGCAGCCCTCAGACAGGACAATATGGCTACACCTTC
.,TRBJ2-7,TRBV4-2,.,CASSLSGYEQYF,TGTGCCAGCAGCCTCTCGGGTTACGAGCAGTACTTC
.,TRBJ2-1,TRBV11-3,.,CASSPGHRRGEQFF,TGTGCCAGCAGCCCGGGACACCGACGCGGTGAGCAGTTCTTC
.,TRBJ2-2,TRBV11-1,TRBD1,CASRPRTGAAGELFF,TGTGCCAGCAGACCCAGGACAGGCGCTGCCGGGGAGCTGTTTTTT
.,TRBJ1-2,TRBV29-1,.,CSVGAGDYGYTF,TGCAGCGTTGGGGCAGGGGACTATGGCTACACCTTC
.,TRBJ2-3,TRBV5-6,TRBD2,CASSSSGGSTDTQYF,TGTGCCAGCAGCTCTTCCGGGGGGAGCACAGATACGCAGTATTTT
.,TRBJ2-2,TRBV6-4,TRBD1,CASSLGTGANTGELFF,TGTGCCAGCAGCCTAGGGACAGGGGCGAACACCGGGGAGCTGTTTTTT
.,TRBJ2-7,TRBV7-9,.,CASSSGQLSSYEQYF,TGTGCCAGCAGCTCCGGACAGCTAAGCTCCTACGAGCAGTACTTC
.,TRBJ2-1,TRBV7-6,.,CASSDQRGEGTLGNEQFF,TGTGCCAGCAGCGACCAGAGGGGGGAGGGAACCCTCGGCAATGAGCAGTTCTTC
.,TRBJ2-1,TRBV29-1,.,CSVEVQGGWDNEQFF,TGCAGCGTTGAAGTTCAGGGGGGTTGGGACAATGAGCAGTTCTTC
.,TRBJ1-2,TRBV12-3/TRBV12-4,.,CASSFSAGYGYTF,TGTGCCAGCAGTTTCTCAGCAGGGTATGGCTACACCTTC
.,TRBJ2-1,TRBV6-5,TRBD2,CASNPSGGANEQFF,TGTGCCAGCAATCCTAGCGGGGGGGCTAATGAGCAGTTCTTC
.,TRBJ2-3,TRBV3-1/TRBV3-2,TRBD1,CASSLQVTGGGDTQYF,TGTGCCAGCAGCCTTCAGGTGACAGGGGGTGGGGATACGCAGTATTTT
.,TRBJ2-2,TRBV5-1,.,CASSPGGPNTGELFF,TGCGCCAGCAGTCCCGGGGGCCCGAACACCGGGGAGCTGTTTTTT
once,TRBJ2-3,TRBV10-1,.,CASGVGGPEDTQYF,TGCGCCAGCGGGGTTGGGGGGCCCGAAGATACGCAGTATTTT
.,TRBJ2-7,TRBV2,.,CASSEPGAGASYEQYF,TGTGCCAGCAGTGAACCCGGGGCGGGTGCATCCTACGAGCAGTACTTC
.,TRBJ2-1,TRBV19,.,CASSRGGGTYNEQFF,TGTGCCAGTAGTAGAGGAGGGGGAACCTACAATGAGCAGTTCTTC
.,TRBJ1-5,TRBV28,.,CASSTGNSNQPQHF,TGTGCCAGCTCCACGGGGAATAGCAATCAGCCCCAGCATTTT
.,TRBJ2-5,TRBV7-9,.,CASSLGFAGDGETQYF,TGTGCCAGCAGCTTAGGATTCGCAGGGGACGGAGAGACCCAGTACTTC
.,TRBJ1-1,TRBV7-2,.,CASSLGTNTEAFF,TGTGCCAGCAGCTTGGGAACTAACACTGAAGCTTTCTTT
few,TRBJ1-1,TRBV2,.,CASLTPTEAWDEDTEAFF,TGTGCCAGTCTTACCCCTACAGAGGCCTGGGATGAGGACACTGAAGCTTTCTTT
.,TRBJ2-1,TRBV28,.,CASIPWRGNPSTQFF,TGTGCCAGCATCCCTTGGAGGGGGAACCCTAGTACACAGTTCTTC
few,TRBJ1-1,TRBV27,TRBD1,CASSFLQGYEAFF,TGTGCCAGCAGTTTTTTACAGGGGTATGAAGCTTTCTTT
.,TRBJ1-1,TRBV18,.,CASSSGADTEAFF,TGTGCCAGCTCAAGCGGGGCCGACACTGAAGCTTTCTTT
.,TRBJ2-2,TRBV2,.,CASTGTEITGELFF,TGTGCCAGCACCGGGACGGAGATAACCGGGGAGCTGTTTTTT
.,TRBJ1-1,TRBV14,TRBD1,CASSKRGQGSSEAFF,TGTGCCAGCAGCAAAAGGGGACAGGGGTCGAGTGAAGCTTTCTTT
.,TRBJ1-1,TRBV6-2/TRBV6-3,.,CASSYSTGAATEAFF,TGTGCCAGCAGTTACTCGACCGGGGCAGCCACTGAAGCTTTCTTT
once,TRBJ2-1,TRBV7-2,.,CASSLARISEQFF,TGTGCCAGCAGCTTAGCGCGGATAAGTGAGCAGTTCTTC
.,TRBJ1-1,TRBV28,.,CASMTPTVHTEAFF,TGTGCCAGCATGACACCGACAGTCCACACTGAAGCTTTCTTT
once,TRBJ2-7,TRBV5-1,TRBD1,CASSPTGDEQYF,TGCGCCAGCAGCCCCACAGGGGACGAGCAGTACTTC
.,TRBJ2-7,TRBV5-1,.,CASSSEGGPTTYEQYF,TGCGCCAGCAGCTCGGAGGGGGGGCCTACAACCTACGAGCAGTACTTC
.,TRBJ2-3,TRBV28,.,CASSLGGPGTDTQYF,TGTGCCAGCAGTTTAGGCGGGCCCGGCACAGATACGCAGTATTTT
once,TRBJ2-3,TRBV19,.,CASSISGTLRADTQYF,TGTGCCAGTAGTATCTCCGGCACCCTGAGGGCAGATACGCAGTATTTT